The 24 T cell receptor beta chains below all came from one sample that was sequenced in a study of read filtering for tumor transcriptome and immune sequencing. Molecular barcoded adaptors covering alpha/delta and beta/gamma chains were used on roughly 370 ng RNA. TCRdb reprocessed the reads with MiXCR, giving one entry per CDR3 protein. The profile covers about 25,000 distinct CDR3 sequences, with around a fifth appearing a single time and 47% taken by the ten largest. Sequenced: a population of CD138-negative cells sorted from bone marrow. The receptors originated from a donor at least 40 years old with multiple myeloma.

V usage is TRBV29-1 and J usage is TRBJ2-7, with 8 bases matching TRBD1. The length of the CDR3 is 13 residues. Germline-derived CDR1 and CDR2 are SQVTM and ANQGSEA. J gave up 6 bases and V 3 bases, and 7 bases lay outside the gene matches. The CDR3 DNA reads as TGCAGCGTTGAGATGCCGACAGGGGCCGAGCAGTACTTC. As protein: CSVEMPTGAEQYF.

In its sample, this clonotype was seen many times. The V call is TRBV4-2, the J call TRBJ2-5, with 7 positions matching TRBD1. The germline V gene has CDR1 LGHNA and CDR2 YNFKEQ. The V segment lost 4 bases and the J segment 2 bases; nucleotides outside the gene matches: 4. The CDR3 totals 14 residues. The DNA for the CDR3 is TGTGCCAGCAGCCTCGGGACAGTACAAGAGACCCAGTACTTC. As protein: CASSLGTVQETQYF.

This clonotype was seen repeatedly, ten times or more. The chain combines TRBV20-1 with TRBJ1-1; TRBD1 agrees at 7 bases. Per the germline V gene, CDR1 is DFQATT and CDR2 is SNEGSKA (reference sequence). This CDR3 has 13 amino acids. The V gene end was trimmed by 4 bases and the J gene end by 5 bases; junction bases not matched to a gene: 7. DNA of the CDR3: TGCAGTGCTAAAGGGGGCGGCTGGACTGAAGCTTTCTTT. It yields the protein CSAKGGGWTEAFF.

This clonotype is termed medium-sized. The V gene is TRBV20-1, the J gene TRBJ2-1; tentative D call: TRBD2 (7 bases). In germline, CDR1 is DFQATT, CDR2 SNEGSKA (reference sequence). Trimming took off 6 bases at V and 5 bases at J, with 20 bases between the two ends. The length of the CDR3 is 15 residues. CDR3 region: CSALGAAGKNNEQFF. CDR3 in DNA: TGCAGTGCGCTGGGGGCAGCGGGGAAGAACAATGAGCAGTTCTTC.

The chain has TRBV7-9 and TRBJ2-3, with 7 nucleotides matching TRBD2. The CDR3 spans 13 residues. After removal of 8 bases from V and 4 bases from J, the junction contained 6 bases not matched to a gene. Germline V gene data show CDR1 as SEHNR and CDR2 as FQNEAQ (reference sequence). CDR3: CASFRTRADTQYF. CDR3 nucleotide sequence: TGTGCCAGCTTCAGGACTAGGGCAGATACGCAGTATTTT.

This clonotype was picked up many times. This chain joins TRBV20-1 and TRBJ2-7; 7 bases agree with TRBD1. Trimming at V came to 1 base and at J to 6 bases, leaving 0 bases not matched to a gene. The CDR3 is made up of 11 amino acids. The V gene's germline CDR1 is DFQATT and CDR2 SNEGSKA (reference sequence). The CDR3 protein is CSARGQGEQYF. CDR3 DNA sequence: TGCAGTGCTAGAGGACAGGGCGAGCAGTACTTC.

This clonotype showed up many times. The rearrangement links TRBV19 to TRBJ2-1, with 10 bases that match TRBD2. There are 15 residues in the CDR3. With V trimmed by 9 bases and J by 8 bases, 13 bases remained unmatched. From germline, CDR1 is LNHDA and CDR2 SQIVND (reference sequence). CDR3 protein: CASRSTSGAWDEQFF. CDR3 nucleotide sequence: TGTGCCAGCCGAAGCACTAGCGGGGCTTGGGATGAGCAGTTCTTC.

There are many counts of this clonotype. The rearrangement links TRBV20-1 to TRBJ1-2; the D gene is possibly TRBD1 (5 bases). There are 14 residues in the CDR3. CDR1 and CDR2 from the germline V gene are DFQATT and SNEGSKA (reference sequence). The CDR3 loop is CTPRPSTANYGYTF. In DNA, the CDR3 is TGCACCCCCCGCCCCTCGACAGCCAACTATGGCTACACCTTC.

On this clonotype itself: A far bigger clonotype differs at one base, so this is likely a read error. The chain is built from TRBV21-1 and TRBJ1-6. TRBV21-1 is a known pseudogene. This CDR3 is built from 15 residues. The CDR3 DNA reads TGTGCCAGCAGCAAAGAAGGCAAGTCGGGTACTGAAGTTTTCTTT. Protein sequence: CASSKEGKSGTEVFF.

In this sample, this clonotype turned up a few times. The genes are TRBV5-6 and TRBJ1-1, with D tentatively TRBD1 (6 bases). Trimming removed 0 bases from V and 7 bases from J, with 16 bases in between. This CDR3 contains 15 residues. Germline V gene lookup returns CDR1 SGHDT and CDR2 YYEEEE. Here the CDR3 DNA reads TGTGCCAGCAGCTTGGGGGGGCAGGTTCACGGTGAAGCTTTCTTT. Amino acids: CASSLGGQVHGEAFF.

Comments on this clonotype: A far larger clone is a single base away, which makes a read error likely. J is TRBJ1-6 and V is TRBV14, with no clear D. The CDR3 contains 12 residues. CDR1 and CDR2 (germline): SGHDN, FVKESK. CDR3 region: CASSQDFLGEFF. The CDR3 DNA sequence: TGTGCCAGCAGCCAAGATTTCCTCGGAGAATTCTTT.

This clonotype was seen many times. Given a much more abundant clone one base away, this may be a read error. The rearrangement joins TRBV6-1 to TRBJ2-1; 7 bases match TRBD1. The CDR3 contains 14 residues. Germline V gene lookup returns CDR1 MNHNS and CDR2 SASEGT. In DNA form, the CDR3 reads TGTGCCAGCAAACCGGGACAGACGATCAATAAGCAGTTCTTC. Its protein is CASKPGQTINKQFF.

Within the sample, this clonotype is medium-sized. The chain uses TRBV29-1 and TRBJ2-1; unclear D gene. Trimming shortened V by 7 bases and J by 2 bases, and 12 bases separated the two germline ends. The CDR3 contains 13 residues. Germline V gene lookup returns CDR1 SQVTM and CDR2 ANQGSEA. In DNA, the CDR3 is TGCAGCGGTACGGCGCCAACCTACAATGAGCAGTTCTTC. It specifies CSGTAPTYNEQFF.

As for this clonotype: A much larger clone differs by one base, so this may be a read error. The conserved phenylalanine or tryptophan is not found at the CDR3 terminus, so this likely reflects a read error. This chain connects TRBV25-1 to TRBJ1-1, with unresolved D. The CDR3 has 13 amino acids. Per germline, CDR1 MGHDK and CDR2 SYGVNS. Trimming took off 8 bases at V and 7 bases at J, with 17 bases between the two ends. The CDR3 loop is CASERGSHGEAFS. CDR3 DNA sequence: TGTGCCAGCGAGCGAGGGTCACACGGTGAAGCTTTCTCT.

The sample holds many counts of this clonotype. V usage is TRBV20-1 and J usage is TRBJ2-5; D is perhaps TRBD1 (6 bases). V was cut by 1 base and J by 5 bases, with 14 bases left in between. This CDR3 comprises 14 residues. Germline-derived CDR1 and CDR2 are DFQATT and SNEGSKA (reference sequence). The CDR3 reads CSARVVGGKETQYF. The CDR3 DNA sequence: TGCAGTGCTAGAGTGGTAGGGGGTAAGGAGACCCAGTACTTC.

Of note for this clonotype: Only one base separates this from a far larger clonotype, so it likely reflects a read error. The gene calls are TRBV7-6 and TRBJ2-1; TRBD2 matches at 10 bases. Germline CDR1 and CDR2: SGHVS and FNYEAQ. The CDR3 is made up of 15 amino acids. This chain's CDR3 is CVSSLSGGAKDEQFF. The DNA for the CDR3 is TGTGTTAGCAGCTTAAGCGGGGGGGCCAAGGATGAGCAGTTCTTC. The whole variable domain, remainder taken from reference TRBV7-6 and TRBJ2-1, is GAGVSQSPRYKVTKRGQDVALRCDPISGHVSLYWYRQALGQGPEFLTYFNYEAQQDKSGLPNDRFSAERPEGSISTLTIQRTEQRDSAMYRCVSSLSGGAKDEQFFGPGTRLTVL.

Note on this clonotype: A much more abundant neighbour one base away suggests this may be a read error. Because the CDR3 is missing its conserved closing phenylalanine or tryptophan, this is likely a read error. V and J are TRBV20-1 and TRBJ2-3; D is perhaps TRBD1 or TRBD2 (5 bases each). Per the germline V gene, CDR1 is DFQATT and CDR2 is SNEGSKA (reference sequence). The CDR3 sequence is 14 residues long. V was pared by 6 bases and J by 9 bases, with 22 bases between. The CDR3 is CSASSPGPSDTQYL. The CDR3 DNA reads TGCAGTGCCTCTTCTCCGGGACCAAGCGACACGCAGTATCTT.

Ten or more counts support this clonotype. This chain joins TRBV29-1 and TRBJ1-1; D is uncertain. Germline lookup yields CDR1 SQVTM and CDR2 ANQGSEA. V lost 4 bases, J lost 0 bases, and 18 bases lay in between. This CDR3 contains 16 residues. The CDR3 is CSVGAGRGGMNTEAFF. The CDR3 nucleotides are TGCAGCGTTGGGGCAGGACGGGGAGGCATGAACACTGAAGCTTTCTTT.

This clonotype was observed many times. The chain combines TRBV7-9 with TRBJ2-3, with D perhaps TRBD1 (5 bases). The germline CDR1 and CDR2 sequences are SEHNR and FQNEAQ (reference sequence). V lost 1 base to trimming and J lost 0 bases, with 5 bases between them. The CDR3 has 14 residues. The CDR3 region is CASSLDRSTDTQYF. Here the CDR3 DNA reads TGTGCCAGCAGCTTAGACAGGAGCACAGATACGCAGTATTTT.

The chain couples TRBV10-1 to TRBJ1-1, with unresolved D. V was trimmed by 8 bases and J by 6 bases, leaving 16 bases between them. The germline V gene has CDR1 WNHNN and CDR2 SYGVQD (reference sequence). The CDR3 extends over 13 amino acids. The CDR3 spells CASRCAEGSEAFF. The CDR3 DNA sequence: TGCGCCAGCCGTTGTGCGGAGGGATCTGAAGCTTTCTTT.

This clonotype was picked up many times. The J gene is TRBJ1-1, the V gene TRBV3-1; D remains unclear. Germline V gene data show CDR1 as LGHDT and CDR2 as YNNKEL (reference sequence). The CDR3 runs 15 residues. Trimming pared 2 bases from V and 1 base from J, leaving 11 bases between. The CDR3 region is CASSQQIGSNTEAFF. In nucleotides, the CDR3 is TGTGCCAGCAGCCAACAAATCGGATCGAACACTGAAGCTTTCTTT.

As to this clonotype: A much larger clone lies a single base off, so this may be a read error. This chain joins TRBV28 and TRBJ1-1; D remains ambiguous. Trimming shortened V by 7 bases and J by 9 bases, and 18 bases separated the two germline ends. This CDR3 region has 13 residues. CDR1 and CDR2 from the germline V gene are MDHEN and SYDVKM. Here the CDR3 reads CASIYIQLSKAFF. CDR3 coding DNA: TGTGCCAGCATCTATATACAGCTCTCAAAAGCTTTCTTT. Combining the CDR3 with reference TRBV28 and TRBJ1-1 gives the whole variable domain DVKVTQSSRYLVKRTGEKVFLECVQDMDHENMFWYRQDPGLGLRLIYFSYDVKMKEKGDIPEGYSVSREKKERFSLILESASTNQTSMYLCASIYIQLSKAFFGQGTRLTVV.

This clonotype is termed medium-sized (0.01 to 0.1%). The CDR3 DNA follows: TGCGCCAGCAGCTTGATTGGGGCAGGGACAGGAGGAAATGAGCAGTTCTTC. This sequence encodes CASSLIGAGTGGNEQFF. The chain employs TRBV5-1 and TRBJ2-1; 8 bases line up with TRBD1. Looked up from germline, CDR1 is SGHRS and CDR2 is YFSETQ. The CDR3 runs 17 residues. J gave up 7 bases and V 1 base, and 13 bases lay outside the gene matches.

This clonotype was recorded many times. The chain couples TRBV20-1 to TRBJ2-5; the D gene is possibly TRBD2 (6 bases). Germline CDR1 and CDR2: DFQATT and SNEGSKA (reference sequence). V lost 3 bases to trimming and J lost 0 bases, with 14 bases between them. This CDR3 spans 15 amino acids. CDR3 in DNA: TGCAGTGCTAGTCTGGAACGGGGGTACCAAGAGACCCAGTACTTC. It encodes CSASLERGYQETQYF.